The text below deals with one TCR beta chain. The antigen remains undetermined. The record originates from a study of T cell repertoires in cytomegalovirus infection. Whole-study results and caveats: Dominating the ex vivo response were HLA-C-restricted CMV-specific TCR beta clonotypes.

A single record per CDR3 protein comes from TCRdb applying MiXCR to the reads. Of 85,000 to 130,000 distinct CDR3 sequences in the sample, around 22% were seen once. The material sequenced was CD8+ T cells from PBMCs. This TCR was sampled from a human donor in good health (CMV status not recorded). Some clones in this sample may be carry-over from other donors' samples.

The CDR3 coding sequence is TGTGCCTGGACGCTGGGGGCGGCAGTCGCTTTCTTT. Translating gives CAWTLGAAVAFF. The chain has TRBV30 and TRBJ1-1; weak D call: TRBD1 (6 bases). This CDR3 region has 12 residues. The V end lost 4 bases, the J end lost 11 bases, and 17 bases lay between the germline ends. CDR1 GTSNPN and CDR2 SVGIG come from the germline V gene (reference sequence).